A selection of T cell receptor beta chains follows, all from one sample in a study of T cell repertoires in cytomegalovirus infection. TCRdb independently ran MiXCR on the reads; one entry per CDR3 protein. The profile covers approximately 500,000 distinct CDR3 sequences, with 16% appearing a single time and roughly 25% taken by the ten largest. The sequenced material came from CD8+ T cells from PBMCs. These receptors were taken from a human donor in good health (CMV status not recorded). Some clones in this sample may be carry-over from other donors' samples. Both conserved end residues are part of each CDR3. The D gene is left open where the match is weak. A row's size may be missing; if present it is once, few, many or a size class.

clone_size d_call j_call v_call cdr3_nt cdr3_aa
NA NA TRBJ1-5 TRBV30 TGTGCCTGGAGTGAGGGCCAATATAGCAATCAGCCCCAGCATTTT CAWSEGQYSNQPQHF
many TRBD1 TRBJ2-4 TRBV7-9 TGTGCCAGCAGCTTAGAAGGGACAGGGCGGTACATTCAGTACTTC CASSLEGTGRYIQYF
NA TRBD2 TRBJ2-2 TRBV9 TGTGCCAGCAGCGTAGAGGGGACTAGCCCATTCCGGGAGCTGTTTTTT CASSVEGTSPFRELFF
NA TRBD1 TRBJ2-7 TRBV7-9 TGTGCCAGCAGGGGGGACAGCTACTCCTACGAGCAGTACTTC CASRGDSYSYEQYF
NA TRBD1 TRBJ1-6 TRBV28 TGTGCCAGCAAGAACAGGGGGAATTCACCCCTCCACTTT CASKNRGNSPLHF
NA TRBD1 TRBJ1-1 TRBV5-6 TGTGCCAGCAGCTTGTATCGAGGGACAGCCCTAGGGGCTTTCTTT CASSLYRGTALGAFF
many NA TRBJ1-5 TRBV7-9 TGTGCCAGCACCGCCGGGGCCCATCAGCCCCAGCATTTT CASTAGAHQPQHF
few NA TRBJ1-1 TRBV3-1 TGTGCCAGCAGCTACTACAGGGTGAGCACTGAAGCTTTCTTT CASSYYRVSTEAFF
many TRBD2 TRBJ2-5 TRBV6-1 TGTGCCAGCAGTTCGGGACTAGCGGGGAGCCAAGAGACCCAGTACTTC CASSSGLAGSQETQYF
many TRBD2 TRBJ2-1 TRBV7-2 TGTGCCAGCAGCGGGGTGGCTAGCGGGATTAATGAGCAGTTCTTC CASSGVASGINEQFF
NA NA TRBJ1-1 TRBV9 TGTGCCAGCAGCGTCTCTAGACGGGTTATGGACACTGAAGCTTTCTTT CASSVSRRVMDTEAFF
many NA TRBJ1-1 TRBV6-1 TGTGCCAGCAGTGAAGTAGGAGGGGGGGGCACTGAAGCTTTCTTT CASSEVGGGGTEAFF
many NA TRBJ1-1 TRBV6-6 TGTGCCAGCAGTTACCCTGTTGAGGCAGCGAACACTGAAGCTTTCTTT CASSYPVEAANTEAFF
many TRBD1 TRBJ1-2 TRBV10-3 TGTGCCATCAGTGAGACGGACAGGGGGCGAGCTAACTATGGCTACACCTTC CAISETDRGRANYGYTF
few TRBD2 TRBJ2-7 TRBV7-6 TGTGCCAGCAGCTTAGTGTGGGGGATAGGCGGGGGGTCCTCCTACGAGCAGTACTTC CASSLVWGIGGGSSYEQYF
NA NA TRBJ2-7 TRBV5-6 TGTGCCAGCAGCTCTTCCCCCACAGGAGCCTACGAGCAGTACTTC CASSSSPTGAYEQYF
many TRBD1 TRBJ1-1 TRBV7-6 TGTGCCAGCAGCGAGGGACAGGGGAGCACTGAAGCTTTCTTT CASSEGQGSTEAFF
many NA TRBJ1-1 TRBV7-3 TGTGCCAGCAGCACTTTCCAAAAGACAGAAGCTTTCTTT CASSTFQKTEAFF
many NA TRBJ1-4 TRBV7-3 TGTGCCAGCAGCTTAACACCCGCCCTCGCTAATGAAAAACTGTTTTTT CASSLTPALANEKLFF
NA TRBD2 TRBJ2-5 TRBV7-8 TGTGCCAGCAGCCCCCGGACTAGCGGGGGTGAGGAGACCCAGTACTTC CASSPRTSGGEETQYF
NA TRBD1 TRBJ1-4 TRBV27 TGTGCCAGCAGTCCATCTCAGGGGGTTACTAATGAAAAACTGTTTTTT CASSPSQGVTNEKLFF
many TRBD2 TRBJ2-1 TRBV7-6 TGTGCCAGCAGCTTAGTAGCGGGGGGCCATGTTGAGCAGTTCTTC CASSLVAGGHVEQFF
many NA TRBJ2-1 TRBV29-1 TGCAGCGTTGAGTTGGACAGCGGCTACAATGAGCAGTTCTTC CSVELDSGYNEQFF
few TRBD1 TRBJ1-2 TRBV4-1 TGCGCCAGCAGCCAAGTGGACAGGTTTCCCGATGGCTACACCTTC CASSQVDRFPDGYTF
NA NA TRBJ2-5 TRBV2 TGTGCCAGCAGCCAGCCAAGAGGCGTAACCCAGCAAGAGACCCAGTACTTC CASSQPRGVTQQETQYF
many NA TRBJ2-7 TRBV7-9 TGTGCCAGCAGTTCTCCAGGGACGGGGGAGCAGTACTTC CASSSPGTGEQYF
once TRBD2 TRBJ2-2 TRBV28 TGTGCCAGCAGTTTCCCCGGGACTATCACCGGGGAGCTGTTTTTT CASSFPGTITGELFF
NA TRBD2 TRBJ2-5 TRBV12-3/TRBV12-4 TGTGCCAGCAGTATCGCGGGGGACCTTCAAGAGACCCAGTACTTC CASSIAGDLQETQYF
few NA TRBJ2-5 TRBV20-1 TGCAGTGCTAGAGAGTCGAGGCGCATCCTGACCCAGTACTTC CSARESRRILTQYF
many NA TRBJ2-5 TRBV27 TGTGCCAGCAGTTTATTCGCCCAAGAGACCCAGTACTTC CASSLFAQETQYF
NA TRBD1 TRBJ2-1 TRBV12-3/TRBV12-4 TGTGCCAGCAGTTTCGCCTCCGGGACAGGTAACTACAATGAGCAGTTCTTC CASSFASGTGNYNEQFF
NA NA TRBJ2-5 TRBV18 TGTGCCAGCTCACCACCGGCTAGCGCGCAGGAGACCCAGTACTTC CASSPPASAQETQYF
few TRBD1 TRBJ1-1 TRBV27 TGTGCCAGCAGTTCCCCGGCTAGGGGGCCTGAAGCTTTCTTT CASSSPARGPEAFF
few TRBD2 TRBJ2-7 TRBV20-1 TGCAGTGCTAGAGAGAATGGCAAGCGGGGGCCTGCCTACGAGCAGTACTTC CSARENGKRGPAYEQYF
NA NA TRBJ2-2 TRBV6-1 TGTGCCGGTTCGGGACTGAACACCGGGGAGCTGTTTTTT CAGSGLNTGELFF
many NA TRBJ2-1 TRBV29-1 TGCAGCGTTGAAGTGTGGAGCGGTGCCTCCTACAATGAGCAGTTCTTC CSVEVWSGASYNEQFF
few NA TRBJ2-7 TRBV4-1 TGCGCCAGCAGCCAAGAGAACAGTCCCTACGAGCAGTACTTC CASSQENSPYEQYF
many NA TRBJ2-1 TRBV7-9 TGTGCCAGCAGCTTCAAAGGTATCAACGAGCAGTTCTTC CASSFKGINEQFF
NA NA TRBJ2-7 TRBV5-1 TGCGCCAGCAGCTTGGGGAGGGGCCCGACCTACGAGCAGTACTTC CASSLGRGPTYEQYF
many NA TRBJ2-2 TRBV19 TGTGCCAGTAAATCACTAGCCCAGCACACCGGGGAGCTGTTTTTT CASKSLAQHTGELFF
many NA TRBJ1-5 TRBV11-2 TGTGCCAGCAGCCCGACAGACTATAGCAATCAGCCCCAGCATTTT CASSPTDYSNQPQHF
NA TRBD2 TRBJ2-1 TRBV13 TGTGCCAGCATCCCCCGGGGGGGTGCCTACAATGAGCAGTTCTTC CASIPRGGAYNEQFF